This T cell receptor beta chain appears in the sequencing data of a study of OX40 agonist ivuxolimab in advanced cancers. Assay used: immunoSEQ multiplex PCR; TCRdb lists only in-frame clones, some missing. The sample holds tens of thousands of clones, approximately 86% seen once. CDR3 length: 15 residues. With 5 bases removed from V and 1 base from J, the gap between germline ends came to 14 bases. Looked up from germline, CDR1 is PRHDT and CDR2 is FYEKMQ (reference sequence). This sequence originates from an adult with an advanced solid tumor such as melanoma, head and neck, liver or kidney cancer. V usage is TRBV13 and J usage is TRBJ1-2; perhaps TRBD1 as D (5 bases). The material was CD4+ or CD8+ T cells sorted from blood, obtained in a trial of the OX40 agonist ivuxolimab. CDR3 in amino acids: CASSPPGESNYGYTF. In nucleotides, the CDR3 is TGTGCCAGCAGCCCACCGGGGGAGAGTAACTATGGCTACACCTTC.